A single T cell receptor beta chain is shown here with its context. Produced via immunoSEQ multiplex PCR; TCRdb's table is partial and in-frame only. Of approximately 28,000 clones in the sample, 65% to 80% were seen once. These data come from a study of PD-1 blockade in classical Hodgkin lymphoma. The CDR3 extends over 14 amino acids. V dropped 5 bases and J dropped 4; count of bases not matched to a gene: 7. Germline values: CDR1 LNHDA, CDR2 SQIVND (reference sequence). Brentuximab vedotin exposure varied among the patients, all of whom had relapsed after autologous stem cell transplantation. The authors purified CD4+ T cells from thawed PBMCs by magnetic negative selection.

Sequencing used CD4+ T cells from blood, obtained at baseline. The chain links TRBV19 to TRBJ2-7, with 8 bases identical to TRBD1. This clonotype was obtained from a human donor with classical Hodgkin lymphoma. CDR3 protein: CASSLRQGTYEQYF. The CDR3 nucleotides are TGTGCCAGTAGTCTCCGACAGGGGACGTACGAGCAGTACTTC.